This T cell receptor beta chain was retrieved from a study of T cell responses to AZD1222 COVID-19 vaccine (dated by TCRdb to the early 2020s). Concerning the study at large: A total of 240 or so trial participants underwent TCR sequencing, of whom 207 had received two doses of AZD1222 and 26 had received two doses of the MenACWY control vaccine. Trial participants were enrolled by age into subgroups of 18-55, 56-69 and 70-plus years, and around 140, 26 and 57 TCR-sequenced participants, respectively, were included in these subgroups. The investigation overall reported the following: Only six or seven AZD1222 recipients were SARS-CoV-2 seropositive at baseline, limiting conclusions about previously exposed vaccinees. Nearly half of unique spike-specific TCRs reportedly recognized epitopes outside regions mutated in the B.1.351 and B.1.1.7 variants. Most participants were white British and females outnumbered males, and the authors suggested that clonal diversity may have been underestimated. In the small 56-69-year group, the increase in depth fell short of significance, most likely because of low power. Spike-specific TCR breadth and depth rose significantly after two AZD1222 doses compared with day 0 and with MenACWY recipients. The vaccine-associated CD4 TCRs covered the entire spike protein, and the dominant responses fell in regions 160-218 and 743-854. Because no day 14 peak-response samples were available, repertoires were characterized only after the peak T cell response.

CDR1 SGDLS and CDR2 YYNGEE are derived from the germline V gene. Its CDR3 holds 17 amino acids, cysteine through phenylalanine. Left in the record is the CDR3 DNA by itself, 51 bases read in frame from the first base. V lost 4 bases and J lost 7 bases, and the count of bases not matched to a germline gene is 16. The meaning of the sample's time point label: about 28 days (+/-7) after the second vaccine dose. AZD1222 recipients with second doses at about 4 weeks or about 12 weeks were pooled, because spike-specific TCR depth and breadth did not differ between schedules. Samples from vaccinated people were obtained from the UK trials COV001 and COV002, which included a single-blind randomized controlled phase 2/3 trial of AZD1222 (ChAdOx1 nCoV-19) in healthy adults. For TCRbeta chain sequencing, PBMC samples were collected from trial participants at day 0 and at day 28 after the second dose. The CDR3 regions of human TCRbeta chains were analyzed by immunosequencing. On the authors' methods: Repertoire TCRs were checked for matches against a reference library of SARS-CoV-2-specific TCRs that had been generated using the MIRA antigen-specificity platform. Breadth meant the fraction of unique TCRs that were SARS-CoV-2-associated, whereas depth meant the fraction of total T cells that were SARS-CoV-2-associated. Using the MIRA data, each spike-specific TCR was assigned both to the spike region to which the TCR was reactive and to a CD4 or CD8 class. Log10-transformed breadth and depth values were compared by one-way ANOVA with Sidak's multiple comparisons tests. Here the immuneACCESS table is served through TCRdb, limited to in-frame sequences with V and J called. Missing clones are a known gap in these copies; in checked studies unresolved V genes cover under half, and the rest lacks a known reason. The V and J calls and clone size were taken over from that table, and D and trimming were inferred from the DNA. The sample table contains 100,000 to 150,000 clones; only one count was recorded for 90% to 95% of them. The top ten constitute more than 4.5% of the sample.

With respect to this clone: Its antigen is currently not known. No base-level quality is on record; no much larger clone is a single base apart.

Recombination linked TRBV9 to TRBJ1-2; TRBD1 lines up with 10 middle nucleotides. Source: peripheral blood, taken 28 days after the second AZD1222 dose. This receptor was identified in an adult who received the AZD1222 COVID-19 vaccine. The CDR3 sequence is CASSSRTGQGGIGGYTF. The DNA reads as follows: TGTGCCAGCAGCTCACGGACAGGACAGGGGGGTATTGGTGGCTACACCTTC.